Below are 5 T cell receptor beta chains sequenced from a single sample in a study of blood T cell repertoires in COVID-19. The repertoire was sequenced with immunoSEQ multiplex PCR; TCRdb's copy has only in-frame clones and lacks some. The top ten clones hold about 6% of a sample with approximately 190,000 clones, around 86% of them seen once. The sample taken for sequencing was peripheral blood. The receptors come from a man older than 75 with acute or convalescent COVID-19.

The chain has TRBV11-2 and TRBJ1-1; the D is unclear. This CDR3 region has 14 residues. Germline lookup yields CDR1 SGHAT and CDR2 FQNNGV. V was shortened by 5 bases and J by 7 bases, with 17 bases between the two germline ends. CDR3 nucleotides: TGTGCCAGCAGCCAGAACCCCCGGGAGGGTGAAGCTTTCTTT. Amino acids: CASSQNPREGEAFF.

The chain couples TRBV12-3 or TRBV12-4 to TRBJ2-7, with 8 positions matching TRBD1. This CDR3 comprises 13 residues. V was pared by 7 bases and J by 4 bases, with 6 bases of the junction left unmatched. In DNA, the CDR3 is TGTGCCAGCAACGACAGGGGTAGTTACGAGCAGTACTTC. Residues: CASNDRGSYEQYF.

The chain carries TRBV2 and TRBJ2-3, with 7 nucleotides matching TRBD1. After removal of 7 bases from V and 0 bases from J, the junction contained 7 bases not matched to a gene. The CDR3 totals 15 residues. CDR1 is SNHLY and CDR2 is FYNNEI in the germline V gene. CDR3 bases: TGTGCCAGCAACAGGGGACCGAGGAGCACAGATACGCAGTATTTT. It is translated as CASNRGPRSTDTQYF.

This clone was detected only once. This chain uses TRBV6-6 with TRBJ2-1; D perhaps matches TRBD2 (5 bases). Trimming cost V 2 bases and J 8 bases, with 16 bases left between them. CDR1 and CDR2 from the germline V gene are MNHNY and SVGAGI (reference sequence). This CDR3 comprises 15 residues. This CDR3 reads CASSYNAPGRDEQFF. In DNA, the CDR3 is TGTGCCAGCAGTTACAACGCCCCCGGGCGGGATGAGCAGTTCTTC.

The rearrangement uses TRBV15 and TRBJ1-4; 7 nucleotides line up with TRBD1. The germline V gene has CDR1 LNHNV and CDR2 YYDKDF (reference sequence). This CDR3 contains 18 residues. J was trimmed by 2 bases and V by 0 bases; bases with no gene match: 9. CDR3 sequence (DNA): TGTGCCACCAGCAGAGATAGAGGGGGCGCCTTGACTAATGAAAAACTGTTTTTT. Translation: CATSRDRGGALTNEKLFF.